This is a list of T cell receptor beta chains from one sample in a study of spatial heterogeneity in lung cancer. TCRdb itself ran the 5' RACE reads through MiXCR, one entry per CDR3 protein. The sample contains under 20,000 distinct CDR3 sequences, 10% of which appear only once. Here the sequenced sample was PBMCs, taken at follow-up. These receptors were obtained from a female donor with early-stage non-small cell lung cancer. The CDR3 runs from the conserved cysteine through the conserved F or W. The D gene is left open where the match is weak. Clone size appears in some rows only: once, few, many, or a class for an expanded clone.

CDR3 DNA	CDR3 protein	V gene	J gene	clone size	D gene
TGTGCCAGCAGCTTTCAGGGGACGAACACCGGGGAGCTGTTTTTT	CASSFQGTNTGELFF	TRBV11-3	TRBJ2-2	many	NA
TGTGCCAGCAGTTTGTCAGGGCCATACAATGAGCAGTTCTTC	CASSLSGPYNEQFF	TRBV27	TRBJ2-1	many	NA
TGTGCCAGCAGTGACGGGGAGGGATTTGGCTATGGCTACACCTTC	CASSDGEGFGYGYTF	TRBV6-5	TRBJ1-2	many	NA
TGTGCCAGCAGTAAACGGACAGGGCCTATGAACACTGAAGCTTTCTTT	CASSKRTGPMNTEAFF	TRBV25-1	TRBJ1-1	many	TRBD1
TGTGCCAGCAGTGAAACCGGCTACGAGCAGTACTTC	CASSETGYEQYF	TRBV6-2/TRBV6-3	TRBJ2-7	medium-sized	NA
TGTGCCAGCAGTAGGGGAGGGGCGCAAACGGTGGGACAAAAACTGTTTTTT	CASSRGGAQTVGQKLFF	TRBV6-5	TRBJ1-4	many	NA
TGCAGCGTTGCCGGGACAGGGTCCGAGACCCAGTACTTC	CSVAGTGSETQYF	TRBV29-1	TRBJ2-5	many	TRBD1
TGTGCCAGCCTCCCGATCAAGGGGCGATTTTCCTACGAGCAGTACTTC	CASLPIKGRFSYEQYF	TRBV7-9	TRBJ2-7	NA	NA
TGTGCCAGCAGCTTGACCTCCTTTTCCTATGGCTACACCTTC	CASSLTSFSYGYTF	TRBV5-5	TRBJ1-2	many	NA
TGTGCCAGCAGCCCGGACGGGCTGAATGAGCAGTTCTTC	CASSPDGLNEQFF	TRBV3-1	TRBJ2-1	many	NA
TGTGCTAGCAGCCCACGAAGGGACAGGGGGCAAGAGACCCAGTACTTC	CASSPRRDRGQETQYF	TRBV7-7	TRBJ2-5	many	TRBD1
TGCAGCGTGAGGGGCATTAGGGACAGTCTTTTGGGGGCCAACGTCCTGACTTTC	CSVRGIRDSLLGANVLTF	TRBV29-1	TRBJ2-6	few	TRBD1
TGTGCCAGCAGTGATGACAAAGGGGCGGCCTACGAGCAGTACTTC	CASSDDKGAAYEQYF	TRBV25-1	TRBJ2-7	many	NA
TGCAGCGTTGGGAGCCCGGACCGGGACACAGATACGCAGTATTTT	CSVGSPDRDTDTQYF	TRBV29-1	TRBJ2-3	NA	NA
TGCAGCGTTGCAGTGGGTCAAAGCGGCACAGATACGCAGTATTTT	CSVAVGQSGTDTQYF	TRBV29-1	TRBJ2-3	many	NA
TGTGCCAGCAGCTCCCTCGCGGGACGCTACAATGAGCAGTTCTTC	CASSSLAGRYNEQFF	TRBV11-2	TRBJ2-1	many	NA
TGTGCCAGCGTCCGCGGGACACCCTACGAGCAGTACTTC	CASVRGTPYEQYF	TRBV28	TRBJ2-7	many	NA
TGTGCCAGCAGTTACACCATTCAAGAGACCCAGTACTTC	CASSYTIQETQYF	TRBV6-2/TRBV6-3	TRBJ2-5	few	NA
TGTGCCAGCAGCTTAGGGGGACAGGGCAGTAACTATGGCTACACCTTC	CASSLGGQGSNYGYTF	TRBV7-2	TRBJ1-2	many	TRBD1
TGTGCCAGCAGCTTCGAAGCTAGCGGGACGCTAGAGACCCAGTACTTC	CASSFEASGTLETQYF	TRBV7-2	TRBJ2-5	many	TRBD2
TGTGCCAGCAGTTTAGCTGGGGGACTGTACACTGAAGCTTTCTTT	CASSLAGGLYTEAFF	TRBV12-3/TRBV12-4	TRBJ1-1	few	NA
TGTGCCAGCATCAGAGGGAGGACTGGGGCCAACGTCCTGACTTTC	CASIRGRTGANVLTF	TRBV6-2/TRBV6-3	TRBJ2-6	many	NA
TGTGCCAGCAGTCCCGACCCTTTCAACACCATATATTTT	CASSPDPFNTIYF	TRBV7-2	TRBJ1-3	many	NA
TGCGCCAGCAGCTTGGGTGATTTTGGCCCCCCCGGCGAAAAACTGTTTTTT	CASSLGDFGPPGEKLFF	TRBV5-1	TRBJ1-4	few	NA
TGTGCCAGCAGTTACGGCAGGGGGCCCTATGAGCAGTTCTTC	CASSYGRGPYEQFF	TRBV6-6	TRBJ2-1	many	TRBD1
TGTGCCAGCAGCATAGGACAGGGGAAGGAGACCCAGTACTTC	CASSIGQGKETQYF	TRBV11-1	TRBJ2-5	NA	TRBD1
TGCGCCAGCAGCTTTTCGGCAGGGGGAGGGGAAAAACTGTTTTTT	CASSFSAGGGEKLFF	TRBV5-1	TRBJ1-4	many	TRBD1
TGTGCCAGCAGCGTAGCCCGGACAGGGGACAACTATGGCTACACCTTC	CASSVARTGDNYGYTF	TRBV9	TRBJ1-2	many	TRBD1
TGTGCCAGCAGTTTTCGAAACTCTGGAAACACCATATATTTT	CASSFRNSGNTIYF	TRBV12-3/TRBV12-4	TRBJ1-3	many	NA
TGTGCCAGCAGCCAAGACATGGGCCGTCGCTATGGCTACACCTTC	CASSQDMGRRYGYTF	TRBV3-1	TRBJ1-2	many	NA
TGCGCCAGCAGCCAAGATTTCAGGGGGTACAACGAGCAGTACTTC	CASSQDFRGYNEQYF	TRBV4-3	TRBJ2-7	many	TRBD1
TGCGCCAGCAGCATAACGCCGAGCTCCTACAATGAGCAGTTCTTC	CASSITPSSYNEQFF	TRBV4-3	TRBJ2-1	many	NA
TGCAGCGTCGGGGACAGGGTGGCTGGGGCCAACGTCCTGACTTTC	CSVGDRVAGANVLTF	TRBV29-1	TRBJ2-6	NA	TRBD1
TGTGCCAGCAGGGCCCCTGGGGCAGGGCCTCGGGGTGAAGCTTTCTTT	CASRAPGAGPRGEAFF	TRBV2	TRBJ1-1	many	NA
TGTGCCACCATCCGTACCGGGGAGCTGTTTTTT	CATIRTGELFF	TRBV24-1	TRBJ2-2	many	NA
TGTGCCAGCAGTTCTCACTCCCTCAGCGGGAGTGAGCAGTTCTTC	CASSSHSLSGSEQFF	TRBV27	TRBJ2-1	few	TRBD2
TGTGCCTGGACCCTACAGGGGGCCAATTCACCCCTCCACTTT	CAWTLQGANSPLHF	TRBV30	TRBJ1-6	many	TRBD1
TGTGCCTGGGGAGCCAATCTATATGGCTACACCTTC	CAWGANLYGYTF	TRBV30	TRBJ1-2	many	NA
TGTGCCAGCAGCTGGGGACCTAACACCGGGGAGCTGTTTTTT	CASSWGPNTGELFF	TRBV5-5	TRBJ2-2	many	NA
TGTGCCAGCAGTTTGGCAGGGGCCCCCGGGGAGCTGTTTTTT	CASSLAGAPGELFF	TRBV27	TRBJ2-2	many	NA
TGTGCCAGCAGCTCTCCACTAGCGGGAGGGCCGATCGAGTACGAGCAGTACTTC	CASSSPLAGGPIEYEQYF	TRBV11-2	TRBJ2-7	many	TRBD2
TGTGCCAGCAGCTCCCTGGCCGGGACTAGCGGATCCTACGAGCAGTACTTC	CASSSLAGTSGSYEQYF	TRBV6-2/TRBV6-3	TRBJ2-7	many	TRBD2
TGTGCCAGCAGTAATGAAGCGGGGGGGCCTTACAATGAGCAGTTCTTC	CASSNEAGGPYNEQFF	TRBV27	TRBJ2-1	many	TRBD2
TGCAGTGCTAGAGAAGCCGGGACCGACGTATACGAGCAGTACTTC	CSAREAGTDVYEQYF	TRBV20-1	TRBJ2-7	many	NA
TGTGCCAGCAGCAACAGGTACCGCGCTACCTACGAGCAGTACTTC	CASSNRYRATYEQYF	TRBV7-6	TRBJ2-7	many	NA
TGTGCCACTCTGGGACAGGGGGAGTACGAGCAGTACTTC	CATLGQGEYEQYF	TRBV24-1	TRBJ2-7	NA	TRBD1
TGCGCCAGCAGCTTCTCCCTGAGCTCCTACAATGAGCAGTTCTTC	CASSFSLSSYNEQFF	TRBV5-1	TRBJ2-1	many	NA
TGTGCCAGCAGGCAAACGTTTAGCACAGATACGCAGTATTTT	CASRQTFSTDTQYF	TRBV7-2	TRBJ2-3	many	NA
TGTGCCAGCAGCTCGCACAGGGGAATGGAGACCCAGTACTTC	CASSSHRGMETQYF	TRBV7-2	TRBJ2-5	many	TRBD1
TGCAGCGTTGAGGCAGGGGGAGCGGGGGAGACGCAGTATTTT	CSVEAGGAGETQYF	TRBV29-1	TRBJ2-3	many	NA